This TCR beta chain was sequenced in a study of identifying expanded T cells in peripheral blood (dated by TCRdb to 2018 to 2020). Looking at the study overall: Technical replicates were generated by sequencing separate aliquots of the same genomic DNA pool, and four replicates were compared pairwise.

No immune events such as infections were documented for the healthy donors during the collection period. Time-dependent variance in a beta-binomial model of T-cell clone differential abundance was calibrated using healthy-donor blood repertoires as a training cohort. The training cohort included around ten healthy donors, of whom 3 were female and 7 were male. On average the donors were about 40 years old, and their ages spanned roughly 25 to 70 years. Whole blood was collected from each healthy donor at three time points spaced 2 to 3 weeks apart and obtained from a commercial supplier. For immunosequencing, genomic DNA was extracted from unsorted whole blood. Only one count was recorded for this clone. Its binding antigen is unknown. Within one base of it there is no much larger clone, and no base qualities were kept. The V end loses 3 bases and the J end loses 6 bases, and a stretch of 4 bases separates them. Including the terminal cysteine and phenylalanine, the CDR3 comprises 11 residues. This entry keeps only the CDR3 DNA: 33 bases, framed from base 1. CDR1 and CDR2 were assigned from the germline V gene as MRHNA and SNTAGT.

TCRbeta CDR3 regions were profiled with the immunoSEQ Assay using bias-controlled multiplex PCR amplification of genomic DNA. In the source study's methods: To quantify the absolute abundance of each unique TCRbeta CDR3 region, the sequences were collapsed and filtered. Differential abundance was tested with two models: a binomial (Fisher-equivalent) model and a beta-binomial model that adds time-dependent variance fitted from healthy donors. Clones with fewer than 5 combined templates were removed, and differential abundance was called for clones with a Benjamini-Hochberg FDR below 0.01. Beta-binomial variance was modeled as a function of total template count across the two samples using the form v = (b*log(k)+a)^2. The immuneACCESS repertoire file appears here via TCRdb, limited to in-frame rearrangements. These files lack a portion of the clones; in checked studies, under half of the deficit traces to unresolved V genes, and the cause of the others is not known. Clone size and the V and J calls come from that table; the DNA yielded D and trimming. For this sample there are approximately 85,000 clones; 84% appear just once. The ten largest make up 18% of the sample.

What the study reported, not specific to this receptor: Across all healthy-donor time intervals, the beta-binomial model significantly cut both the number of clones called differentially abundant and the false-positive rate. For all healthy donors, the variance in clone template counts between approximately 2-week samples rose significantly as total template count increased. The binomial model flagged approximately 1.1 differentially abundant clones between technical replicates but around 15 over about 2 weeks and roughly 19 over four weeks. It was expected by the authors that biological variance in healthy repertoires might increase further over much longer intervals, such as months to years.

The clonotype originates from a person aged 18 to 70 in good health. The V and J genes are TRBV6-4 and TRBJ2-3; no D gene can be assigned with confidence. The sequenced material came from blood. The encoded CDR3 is CASSEGDTQYF. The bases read TGTGCCAGCAGTGAAGGCGATACGCAGTATTTT.